This T cell receptor beta chain was sequenced for a study of CD8 T cells in ankylosing spondylitis. Study-level findings and limits: Apparently characteristic of ankylosing spondylitis blood was a TCR beta motif (under ten highly homologous variants). Earlier authors reported some of these motif variants in reactive arthritis synovial fluid and blood. Clones linked to the disease showed a CD8+ phenotype. They occurred at relatively low frequencies in peripheral blood.

This clonotype has just a few counts. Its antigen is currently unknown. CDR1 and CDR2 (germline): SEHNR, FQNEAQ (reference sequence). The CDR3 extends over 15 amino acids. V gave up 5 bases and J gave up 3 bases; unmatched junction bases: 8. Making the TCR beta libraries involved quantitative 5'-RACE with molecular barcodes. TCRdb passed the 5' RACE reads through MiXCR, listing each CDR3 protein once. The table shows about 250,000 distinct CDR3 sequences, with around 32% occurring only once. V gene TRBV7-9 combines with J gene TRBJ2-7; 9 bases are shared with TRBD1. What was sequenced was blood, either unsorted or a sorted T cell fraction (not recorded which). This receptor was identified in a male donor with ankylosing spondylitis or in good health (not recorded which). Written as DNA, the CDR3 is TGTGCCAGCAGCAATACCGACAGGGGGTTCTACGAGCAGTACTTC. Protein sequence: CASSNTDRGFYEQYF.